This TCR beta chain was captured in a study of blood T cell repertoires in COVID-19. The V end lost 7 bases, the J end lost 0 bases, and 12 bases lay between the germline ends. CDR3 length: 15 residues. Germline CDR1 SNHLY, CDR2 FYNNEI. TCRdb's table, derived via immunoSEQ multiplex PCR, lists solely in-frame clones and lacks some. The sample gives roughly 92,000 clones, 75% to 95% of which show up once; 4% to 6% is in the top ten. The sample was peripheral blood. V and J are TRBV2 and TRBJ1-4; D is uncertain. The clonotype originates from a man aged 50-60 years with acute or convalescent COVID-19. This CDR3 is CASTPRFATNEKLFF. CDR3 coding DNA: TGTGCCAGCACTCCTAGGTTTGCAACTAATGAAAAACTGTTTTTT.